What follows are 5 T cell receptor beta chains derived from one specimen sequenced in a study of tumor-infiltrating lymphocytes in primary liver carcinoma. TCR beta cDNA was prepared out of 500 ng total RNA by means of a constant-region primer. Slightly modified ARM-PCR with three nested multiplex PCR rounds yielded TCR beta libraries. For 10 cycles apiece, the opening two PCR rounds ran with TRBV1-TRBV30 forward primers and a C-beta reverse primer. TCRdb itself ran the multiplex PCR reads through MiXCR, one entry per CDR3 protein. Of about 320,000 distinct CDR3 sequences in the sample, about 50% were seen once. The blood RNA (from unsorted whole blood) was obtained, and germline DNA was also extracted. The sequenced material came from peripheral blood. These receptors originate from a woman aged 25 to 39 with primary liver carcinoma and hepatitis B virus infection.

This CDR3 is CASSPTSGGSYEQYF. CDR3 in DNA: TGTGCCAGCAGCCCTACTAGCGGCGGTTCCTACGAGCAGTACTTC. This chain links TRBV7-8 with TRBJ2-7, with 8 bases aligning to TRBD2. V shed 5 bases, J shed 1 base, and the junction held 7 bases outside the gene matches. CDR1 and CDR2 from the germline V gene are SGHVS and FQNEAQ. This CDR3 has 15 amino acids.

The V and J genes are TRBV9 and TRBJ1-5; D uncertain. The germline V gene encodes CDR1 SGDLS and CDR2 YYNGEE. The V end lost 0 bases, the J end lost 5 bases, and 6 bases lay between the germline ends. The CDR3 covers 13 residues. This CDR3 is CASSVEPHQPQHF. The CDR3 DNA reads TGTGCCAGCAGCGTAGAGCCCCATCAGCCCCAGCATTTT.

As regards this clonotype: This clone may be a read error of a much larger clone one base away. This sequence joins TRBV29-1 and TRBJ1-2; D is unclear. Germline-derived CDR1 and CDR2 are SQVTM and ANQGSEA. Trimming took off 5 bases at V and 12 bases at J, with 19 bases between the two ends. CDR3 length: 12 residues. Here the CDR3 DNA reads TGCAGCGTTTCGGACTTTGGAGGAGGCCACACCTTC. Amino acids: CSVSDFGGGHTF.

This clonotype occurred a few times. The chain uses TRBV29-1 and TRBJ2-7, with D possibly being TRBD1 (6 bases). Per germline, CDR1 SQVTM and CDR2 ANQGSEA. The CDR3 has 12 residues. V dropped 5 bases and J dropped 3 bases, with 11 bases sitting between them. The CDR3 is CSVKTGFYEQYF. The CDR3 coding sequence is TGCAGCGTTAAGACAGGTTTCTACGAGCAGTACTTC.

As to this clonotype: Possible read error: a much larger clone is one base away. The CDR3 protein is CSVPWWMKGDEQFF. CDR3 nucleotide sequence: TGCAGCGTCCCTTGGTGGATGAAGGGGGATGAGCAGTTCTTC. V and J are TRBV29-1 and TRBJ2-1; perhaps TRBD1 as D (6 bases). CDR1 and CDR2 from the germline V gene are SQVTM and ANQGSEA. The CDR3 runs to 14 residues. V lost 6 bases and J lost 8, with 20 bases in between.